The source of this T cell receptor (beta chain) is a study of early T cells in non-severe SARS-CoV-2 infection. Study-wide background: From unsorted whole blood, bulk RNA was sequenced, and the chains remained unpaired.

Germline-derived CDR1 and CDR2 are SGHTA and FQGTGA. Trimming pared 5 bases from V and 6 bases from J, leaving 17 bases between. There are 15 residues in the CDR3. Turning to this clonotype: Its antigen is unknown.

Unique molecular identifiers (one per individual cDNA molecule) were attached. TCRdb reprocessed the 5' RACE reads with MiXCR, giving one entry per CDR3 protein. The sample holds about 72,000 distinct CDR3 sequences; 8% to 9.5% are singletons and the top ten take around 3.5%. Findings and limits, study-wide: Private and CD4 specificities were missed by VDJdb matching, skewed to anti-spike CD8.

This chain connects TRBV7-3 to TRBJ2-1; possible D gene TRBD2, 7 bases. Sequenced sample: whole blood. The source is an adult who was a healthcare worker with PCR-confirmed SARS-CoV-2 infection or an uninfected control (not recorded which). CDR3 region: CASSTPRAGANEQFF. The CDR3, as DNA: TGTGCCAGCAGCACCCCCCGGGCGGGGGCCAATGAGCAGTTCTTC.